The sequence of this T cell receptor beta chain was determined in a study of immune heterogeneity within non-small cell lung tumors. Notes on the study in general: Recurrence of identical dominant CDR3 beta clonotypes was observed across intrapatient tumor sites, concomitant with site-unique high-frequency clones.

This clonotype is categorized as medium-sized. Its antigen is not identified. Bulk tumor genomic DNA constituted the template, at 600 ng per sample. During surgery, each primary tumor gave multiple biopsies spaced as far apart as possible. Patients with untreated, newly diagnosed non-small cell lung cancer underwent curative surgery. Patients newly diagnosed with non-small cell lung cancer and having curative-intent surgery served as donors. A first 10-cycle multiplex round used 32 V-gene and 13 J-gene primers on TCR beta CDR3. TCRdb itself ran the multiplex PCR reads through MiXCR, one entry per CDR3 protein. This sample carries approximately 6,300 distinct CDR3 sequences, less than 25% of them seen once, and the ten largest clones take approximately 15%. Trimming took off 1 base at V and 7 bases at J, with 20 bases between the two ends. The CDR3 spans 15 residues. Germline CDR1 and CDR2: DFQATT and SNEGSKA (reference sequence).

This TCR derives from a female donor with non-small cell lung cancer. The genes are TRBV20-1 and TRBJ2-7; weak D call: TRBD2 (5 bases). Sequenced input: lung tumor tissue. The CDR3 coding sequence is TGCAGTGCTAGAGTATCGGACTGGTTAAAGGGTGAGCAGTACTTC. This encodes CSARVSDWLKGEQYF.